Shown below are 28 T cell receptor beta chains from a single sample sequenced in a study of regulatory T cells in long-lasting Graves disease. Time point of the sample: newly diagnosed GD, antithyroid drugs for less than 3 months. RNA isolated from PBMCs was used to make the TCR library. Assembly of TCR beta libraries relied on iRepertoire HTBI primers together with Arm-PCR of CDR3 regions. TCRdb analysed the multiplex PCR reads with MiXCR anew, one entry per CDR3 protein. The sample records 450,000 to 600,000 distinct CDR3 sequences, roughly 14% being singletons. The same sample was also used in a study of T cells in Graves' hyperthyroidism and ophthalmopathy.

The specimen comprised peripheral blood mononuclear cells (PBMCs), sampled at new diagnosis, from a patient treated with antithyroid drugs. These receptors all come from a young man with Graves disease.

This clonotype came up many times. This sequence joins TRBV6-1 and TRBJ2-6; 7 bases agree with TRBD1. The CDR3 extends over 18 amino acids. In germline, CDR1 is MNHNS, CDR2 SASEGT. Trimming took 6 bases from V and 0 from J; bases not matched to a gene: 11. The CDR3 loop is CASSAGTARPSGANVLTF. In DNA form, the CDR3 reads TGTGCCAGCAGCGCCGGGACAGCGAGACCCTCTGGGGCCAACGTCCTGACTTTC.

This clonotype has ten or more counts. J is TRBJ1-1 and V is TRBV18, with D unclear. CDR3 size: 15 residues. From germline, CDR1 is KGHSH and CDR2 LQKENI. V was pared by 6 bases and J by 5 bases, with 19 bases between. The CDR3 protein is CASSPAGRRYTEAFF. CDR3 coding DNA: TGTGCCAGCTCCCCGGCGGGCAGAAGATATACTGAAGCTTTCTTT.

CDR3 sequence reads: CSARGPEETQYF. In DNA, the CDR3 is TGCAGTGCTAGGGGGCCCGAGGAGACCCAGTACTTC. The chain links TRBV20-1 to TRBJ2-5; TRBD1 might be the D (5 bases). V lost 3 bases and J lost 5, with 10 bases in between. The CDR3 consists of 12 residues. From germline, CDR1 is DFQATT and CDR2 SNEGSKA (reference sequence).

Remarks on this clonotype: A much bigger clone sits one base away, suggesting this may be a read error. This likely comes from a read error, as the CDR3 has no conserved phenylalanine or tryptophan at its end. This chain joins TRBV6-2 or TRBV6-3 and TRBJ2-1; 9 bases agree with TRBD2. Trimming removed 6 bases from V and 4 bases from J; junction bases left unmatched: 7. Looked up from germline, CDR1 is MNHEY and CDR2 is SVGEGT. The CDR3 contains 15 residues. Here the CDR3 reads CASRPGTSHYNEQFL. The CDR3 nucleotides are TGTGCCAGCAGGCCCGGGACTAGCCATTACAATGAGCAGTTCCTC.

This clonotype was counted only a few times. The CDR3 coding sequence is TGTGCCAGCAGTTTAAAGGTCCGGACTAGCCTTCCCACCGGGGAGCTGTTTTTT. As protein: CASSLKVRTSLPTGELFF. The gene calls are TRBV12-3 or TRBV12-4 and TRBJ2-2; 8 positions match TRBD2. This CDR3 has 18 amino acids. J lost 4 bases, V lost 2 bases, and 12 bases had no gene match.

The table lists this clonotype with many counts. V gene TRBV28 combines with J gene TRBJ2-7; D possibly corresponds to TRBD2 (6 bases). Trimming pared 7 bases from V and 4 bases from J, leaving 20 bases between. In germline, CDR1 is MDHEN, CDR2 SYDVKM. This CDR3 is 15 amino acids long. CDR3 loop: CASTPAGTSRYEQYF. The CDR3 coding sequence is TGTGCCAGCACCCCCGCGGGGACCTCTCGGTACGAGCAGTACTTC. The full variable domain, its missing parts supplied by reference TRBV28 and TRBJ2-7, is DVKVTQSSRYLVKRTGEKVFLECVQDMDHENMFWYRQDPGLGLRLIYFSYDVKMKEKGDIPEGYSVSREKKERFSLILESASTNQTSMYLCASTPAGTSRYEQYFGPGTRLTVT.

This clonotype was seen many times. The rearrangement joins TRBV12-3 or TRBV12-4 to TRBJ2-7; 7 bases align to TRBD1. V gave up 6 bases and J gave up 2 bases; unmatched junction bases: 10. This CDR3 contains 15 residues. The CDR3 coding sequence is TGTGCCAGCAGCGACCTGGGACAGCCACCCTACGAGCAGTACTTC. It encodes CASSDLGQPPYEQYF.

This clonotype has ten or more counts. The chain couples TRBV20-1 to TRBJ2-1; perhaps TRBD2 as D (5 bases). The CDR3 loop spans 14 amino acids. V lost 5 bases, J lost 9 bases, and 20 bases lay in between. Germline CDR1 is DFQATT and CDR2 is SNEGSKA (reference sequence). CDR3: CSAPPIGSPSEQFF. CDR3 DNA sequence: TGCAGTGCTCCCCCTATTGGGAGCCCTTCTGAGCAGTTCTTC.

This clonotype was observed at least ten times. This chain uses TRBV5-1 with TRBJ2-1; TRBD2 matches 8 bases. Germline-derived CDR1 and CDR2 are SGHRS and YFSETQ. The V and J ends lost 4 bases and 0 bases, in that order; junction bases with no gene match: 3. The CDR3 is 15 residues long. CDR3 bases: TGCGCCAGCAGCCTGACTAGCGCCTCCTACAATGAGCAGTTCTTC. This gives the protein CASSLTSASYNEQFF.

This clonotype was observed at least ten times. The chain couples TRBV11-1 to TRBJ1-4; tentative D call: TRBD1 (6 bases). Germline values: CDR1 SGHAT, CDR2 FQDESV (reference sequence). Trimming took 5 bases from V and 0 from J, leaving 22 bases between them. The CDR3 spans 19 residues. The CDR3 DNA sequence: TGTGCCAGCAGCCTCCGTTCAGGACAGCCTCTAGCAACTAATGAAAAACTGTTTTTT. Protein sequence: CASSLRSGQPLATNEKLFF.

This clonotype has ten or more counts. V and J are TRBV15 and TRBJ2-3, with TRBD2 identical over 11 bases. After removal of 1 base from V and 7 bases from J, the junction contained 7 bases not matched to a gene. Germline V lookup: CDR1 LNHNV, CDR2 YYDKDF (reference sequence). The CDR3 has 16 residues. The DNA of the CDR3 is TGTGCCACCAGCAGAGCCGTAGCGGGAGGGTCCTATACGCAGTATTTT. Amino acid sequence: CATSRAVAGGSYTQYF.

At least ten counts were recorded for this clonotype. V usage is TRBV12-3 or TRBV12-4 and J usage is TRBJ2-1; possible D gene TRBD1, 6 bases. With 6 bases removed from V and 2 bases from J, the gap between germline ends came to 11 bases. The CDR3 has 14 residues. The CDR3 loop reads CASRTAGAYNEQFF. The CDR3 nucleotides read TGTGCCAGCAGGACCGCAGGGGCCTACAATGAGCAGTTCTTC.

This clonotype has ten or more counts. This chain links TRBV7-9 with TRBJ1-2; D unresolved. CDR1 is SEHNR, CDR2 FQNEAQ, per germline (reference sequence). The CDR3 is made up of 16 amino acids. V lost 3 bases, J lost 4 bases, and 18 bases lay in between. The CDR3 spells CASSFPRIGVPYGYTF. The CDR3, as DNA: TGTGCCAGCAGCTTTCCCAGGATCGGGGTCCCCTATGGCTACACCTTC.

This clonotype was detected ten times or more. The chain combines TRBV6-1 with TRBJ2-7; 10 nucleotides agree with TRBD2. Unmatched junction bases numbered 5, after V lost 4 bases and J lost 2 bases. Germline lookup yields CDR1 MNHNS and CDR2 SASEGT. This CDR3 contains 15 residues. The CDR3 sequence is CASSGGLASTYEQYF. The CDR3 DNA reads TGTGCCAGCAGTGGGGGACTAGCGTCTACCTACGAGCAGTACTTC.

Points on this clonotype: A single base separates this from a much larger clone, so it may be a read error. The rearrangement links TRBV3-1 to TRBJ1-6; no firm D call. This CDR3 is built from 14 residues. The V gene's germline CDR1 is LGHDT and CDR2 YNNKEL (reference sequence). CDR3 loop: CAGSQSSYNSPLHF. In DNA form, the CDR3 reads TGTGCCGGCAGCCAGAGCTCCTATAATTCACCCCTCCACTTT.

This rearrangement joins TRBV6-2 or TRBV6-3 to TRBJ2-7; D gene unclear. CDR1 and CDR2 (germline): MNHEY, SVGEGT. Trimming removed 6 bases from V and 5 bases from J, with 8 bases in between. This CDR3 contains 11 residues. The CDR3 nucleotides are TGTGCCAGCAGGGCCTGGAACGAGCAGTACTTC. Amino acid sequence: CASRAWNEQYF.

This clonotype was seen many times. This chain uses TRBV5-4 with TRBJ1-2; D gene unclear. The V gene lost 3 bases and the J gene lost 3 bases, with 9 bases spanning the gap. The length of the CDR3 is 13 residues. Germline loops: CDR1 SGHNT, CDR2 YYREEE (reference sequence). CDR3 sequence: CASSSNSDYGYTF. CDR3 DNA sequence: TGTGCCAGCAGCTCGAACAGTGACTATGGCTACACCTTC.

This clonotype was counted many times. This chain connects TRBV7-8 to TRBJ2-3; 7 nucleotides match TRBD2. Trimming at V came to 5 bases and at J to 1 base, leaving 6 bases not matched to a gene. The V gene's germline CDR1 is SGHVS and CDR2 FQNEAQ. The CDR3 has 15 amino acids. The CDR3 is CASSRQAGGTDTQYF. The CDR3 DNA follows: TGTGCCAGCAGCCGCCAGGCGGGAGGCACAGATACGCAGTATTTT.

The chain recombines TRBV10-3 with TRBJ2-1, with 9 bases identical to TRBD1. Germline V lookup: CDR1 ENHRY, CDR2 SYGVKD. After removal of 6 bases from V and 7 bases from J, the junction contained 10 bases not matched to a gene. This CDR3 comprises 15 residues. The CDR3 bases are TGTGCCATCAGAACCGGGACAGGGAACAATAATGAGCAGTTCTTC. Protein: CAIRTGTGNNNEQFF.

V gene TRBV10-3 combines with J gene TRBJ2-7; TRBD1 matches at 9 bases. Germline V gene lookup returns CDR1 ENHRY and CDR2 SYGVKD. This CDR3 comprises 14 residues. V trimming: 7 bases; J trimming: 2 bases; junction bases outside the gene matches: 6. CDR3 nucleotides: TGTGCCATCACCAAGGACAGGGGACCCTACGAGCAGTACTTC. This translates into CAITKDRGPYEQYF.

Many counts were recorded for this clonotype. The V call is TRBV6-1, the J call TRBJ2-1, with TRBD1 matching 8 bases. The V gene end was trimmed by 2 bases and the J gene end by 4 bases; junction bases not matched to a gene: 10. The CDR3 consists of 17 residues. Germline loops: CDR1 MNHNS, CDR2 SASEGT. CDR3 bases: TGTGCCAGCAGTGAAATCTCCGGGACAGGAAAGTACAATGAGCAGTTCTTC. Its protein is CASSEISGTGKYNEQFF.

This clonotype occurred many times. The chain joins TRBV5-1 to TRBJ2-1, with 8 positions matching TRBD2. The CDR3 length is 15 residues. Germline V lookup: CDR1 SGHRS, CDR2 YFSETQ. After removal of 7 bases from V and 7 bases from J, the junction contained 13 bases not matched to a gene. In DNA, the CDR3 is TGCGCCAGCGACCCCACTAGCGGAGTGAGTAATGAGCAGTTCTTC. Its protein product is CASDPTSGVSNEQFF. The whole variable domain, filled in from reference TRBV5-1 and TRBJ2-1, reads KAGVTQTPRYLIKTRGQQVTLSCSPISGHRSVSWYQQTPGQGLQFLFEYFSETQRNKGNFPGRFSGRQFSNSRSEMNVSTLELGDSALYLCASDPTSGVSNEQFFGPGTRLTVL.

This chain links TRBV29-1 with TRBJ1-2, with TRBD1 matching over 8 bases. Trimming cost V 6 bases and J 5 bases; bases outside gene matches: 14. Germline V lookup: CDR1 SQVTM, CDR2 ANQGSEA. This CDR3 contains 15 residues. DNA for the CDR3: TGCAGCGTCCGCGGACAGGGAAGAATTGGGTATGGCTACACCTTC. Encoded protein: CSVRGQGRIGYGYTF.

This clonotype was detected ten times or more. The rearrangement uses TRBV5-1 and TRBJ2-1, with TRBD1 as a possible D gene (6 bases). This CDR3 spans 13 amino acids. CDR1 and CDR2 from the germline V gene are SGHRS and YFSETQ. Trimming stripped 2 bases from V and 7 bases from J, with 10 bases between. This CDR3 reads CASSFHRENEQFF. The CDR3 DNA is TGCGCCAGCAGCTTCCACAGGGAGAATGAGCAGTTCTTC.

This clonotype came up once. V usage is TRBV6-1 and J usage is TRBJ1-1; D gene uncertain. The CDR3 spans 15 residues. Deletions cut 6 bases from V and 0 bases from J, with 14 bases between. Germline V gene data show CDR1 as MNHNS and CDR2 as SASEGT. The CDR3 DNA sequence: TGTGCCAGCAGCTATGGGCGGGCCCTGAACACTGAAGCTTTCTTT. Translation gives CASSYGRALNTEAFF.

This chain uses TRBV27 with TRBJ2-1; D is possibly TRBD1 or TRBD2 (6 bases each). The V and J ends lost 9 bases and 0 bases respectively, with 18 bases between them. This CDR3 has 16 residues. CDR1 is MNHEY, CDR2 SMNVEV, per germline (reference sequence). As DNA, the CDR3 is TGTGCCAGGGGGGGCGGACTGTCCAGCTCCTACAATGAGCAGTTCTTC. Translating gives CARGGGLSSSYNEQFF.

This clonotype was counted between two and nine times. The chain combines TRBV27 with TRBJ1-1; possible D gene TRBD1, 6 bases. The germline V gene has CDR1 MNHEY and CDR2 SMNVEV (reference sequence). The ends were cut back, 5 bases at V and 3 bases at J, with 13 bases in the middle. The length of the CDR3 is 14 residues. CDR3 protein: CASSAQGVYTEAFF. The CDR3 DNA reads TGTGCCAGCAGTGCACAGGGAGTCTACACTGAAGCTTTCTTT.

The rearrangement uses TRBV12-3 or TRBV12-4 and TRBJ2-7; D ambiguous. There are 12 residues in the CDR3. V was trimmed by 1 base and J by 6 bases, leaving 7 bases between them. CDR3: CASSLVGFEQYF. The CDR3 region has the DNA TGTGCCAGCAGTTTAGTAGGGTTCGAGCAGTACTTC.